The source of this TCR beta chain is a study of shared clonotypes between healthy human individuals (dated by TCRdb to about 2020). Broadly, across the study: A couple of women and a few men aged 18 to 49 years were included in the cohort. For each donor, three plates each were used for CD4 naive and CD4 memory, two plates were used for CD8 naive, and one plate was used for CD8 memory. The study deeply sequenced blood TCR repertoires of five healthy adults to estimate repertoire size and the extent of clonotype sharing between individuals. Libraries were prepared and TCR repertoires were sequenced by different laboratories using diverse techniques, in order to increase sequencing depth and limit assay-specific biases. Per donor, leukapheresis produced somewhere between about 0.94 and 9.5 billion PBMCs.

Trimming accounts for 3 bases at V and 6 bases at J, while the number of junction bases matched to no gene is 6. For CDR1 and CDR2, the germline V gene lists MDHEN and SYDVKM. The CDR3 runs 14 amino acids, cysteine and phenylalanine included. The read is trimmed to its CDR3 DNA, 42 bases read in frame from base 1. TCR CDR3 regions were amplified from genomic DNA by multiplex PCR using the deep immunoSEQ assay. Extracted genomic DNA from each cell subset was spread evenly across all wells of several immunoSEQ 96-well plates, with each plate serving as a replicate. For sorted subsets, each replicate PCR was loaded with about 200 ng genomic DNA, equivalent to about 33,000 T cell genomes. The purified libraries were quantified using a Qubit 3.0 fluorometer, sized with a Bioanalyzer 2100, and then quantified again using the KAPA Library Quantification kit. Every immunoSEQ 96-well plate was sequenced on a separate single-read 150-cycle Illumina NextSeq 550 flow cell. Per the source publication's procedure: Because the immunoSEQ output held only junctional sequences and lacked quality scores, the filtering could not match the filtering applied to full-length reads. Sequences were annotated with PyIR, a Python wrapper for IgBLAST v1.9, and V/J genes and CDR3 were assigned using IMGT germline references. Reads were filtered out if the reads had weak V/J assignments (E-value above 1e-6), no CDR3, stop codons, out-of-frame junctions, or ambiguous translated residues. V3J clonotypes were defined by identical inferred V gene, J gene, and CDR3 amino acid sequence. The percentage overlap between two repertoires was calculated by dividing the number of shared unique clonotypes by the size of the smaller repertoire. Richness of each repertoire was evaluated using RTK rarefaction, the Chao1 estimator, and Recon v2.1 estimates of unobserved clonotypes. OLGA was used to compute generation probabilities for all TCRbeta clonotypes that the gDNA method yielded from a handful of donors. TCRdb obtained this table from immuneACCESS and retained in-frame rearrangements with V and J assigned. These tables miss some clones; where compared with another copy, unresolved V genes account for less than half of the shortfall, and the remainder is unexplained. V and J calls plus clone size are reproduced from that table; the DNA served to infer D and trimming. Counted in this sample were about 2.4 million clones; 80% to 95% of them appeared once. The ten largest clonotypes hold about 0.39% of the sample.

With respect to this clone: Its specific antigen is unknown. Per-base qualities were not stored, and no clone one base away is much larger.

The donors were healthy, HIV-negative adults who had no recently reported acute infections or vaccinations. Only Caucasian adults living in Nashville, Tennessee, USA were represented among the donors. CD4+ T cells were enriched through magnetic negative selection, after which naive cells were positively selected on CD45RA and the remaining negative fraction served as the memory subset. Blood was collected by leukapheresis, and PBMCs were isolated by Ficoll-Histopaque density gradient centrifugation and then cryopreserved in liquid nitrogen vapor phase. Analytical flow cytometry was used to check the purity and quantity of every magnetically sorted T cell population. Each sorted fraction had its genomic DNA isolated and then quantified by UV absorbance on a Nanodrop 2000c. The paper as a whole reports these results and caveats: Only blood was sampled, and tissue TCR repertoires likely differ from those in blood. Because the study included a small number of donors, the genetic and exposure-history diversity represented was limited. Sharing across a few donors was observed for 4.5% to 6.5% of naive CD4, 3% to 3.5% of naive CD8, over 2% of memory CD4, and roughly 0.4% of memory CD8 clonotypes. Based on pairwise subsampling, the degree of clonotype sharing among donors was expected to be affected by sequencing depth. Even with the large sequencing depth, rarefaction of the sorted-subset datasets indicated that sequencing was incomplete. Naive subsets generally had larger estimated clonotype richness than memory subsets. Clonotypes shared by all four sorted-subset donors showed higher generation probabilities than non-shared clonotypes.

Input material: naive CD4+ T cells from PBMCs. Sample cell subset or site, as interpreted from the label and publication: CD45RA+ positively selected. This clonotype was obtained from a man between 18 and 35 years old in good health. Some clones in this sample may be carry-over from other donors' samples. The chain is encoded by TRBV28 joined to TRBJ2-7; 9 middle bases align to TRBD2. The CDR3 region: CASSLTAGGSEQYF. The nucleotide sequence reads as follows: TGTGCCAGCAGTTTGACAGCGGGAGGAAGCGAGCAGTACTTC.